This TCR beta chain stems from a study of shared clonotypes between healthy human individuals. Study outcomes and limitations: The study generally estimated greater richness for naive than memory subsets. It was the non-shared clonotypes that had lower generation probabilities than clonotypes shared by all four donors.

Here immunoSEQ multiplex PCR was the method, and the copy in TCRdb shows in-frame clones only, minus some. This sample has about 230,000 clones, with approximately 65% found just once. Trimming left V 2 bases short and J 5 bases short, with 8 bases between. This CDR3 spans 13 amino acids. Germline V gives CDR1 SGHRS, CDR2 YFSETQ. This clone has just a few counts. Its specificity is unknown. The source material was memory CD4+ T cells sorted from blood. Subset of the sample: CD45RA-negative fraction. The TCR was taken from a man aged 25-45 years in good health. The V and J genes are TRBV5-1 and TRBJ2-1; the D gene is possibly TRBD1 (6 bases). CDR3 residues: CASSLGQHNEQFF. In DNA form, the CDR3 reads TGCGCCAGCAGCTTAGGACAGCACAATGAGCAGTTCTTC. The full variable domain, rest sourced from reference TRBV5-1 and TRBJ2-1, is KAGVTQTPRYLIKTRGQQVTLSCSPISGHRSVSWYQQTPGQGLQFLFEYFSETQRNKGNFPGRFSGRQFSNSRSEMNVSTLELGDSALYLCASSLGQHNEQFFGPGTRLTVL.